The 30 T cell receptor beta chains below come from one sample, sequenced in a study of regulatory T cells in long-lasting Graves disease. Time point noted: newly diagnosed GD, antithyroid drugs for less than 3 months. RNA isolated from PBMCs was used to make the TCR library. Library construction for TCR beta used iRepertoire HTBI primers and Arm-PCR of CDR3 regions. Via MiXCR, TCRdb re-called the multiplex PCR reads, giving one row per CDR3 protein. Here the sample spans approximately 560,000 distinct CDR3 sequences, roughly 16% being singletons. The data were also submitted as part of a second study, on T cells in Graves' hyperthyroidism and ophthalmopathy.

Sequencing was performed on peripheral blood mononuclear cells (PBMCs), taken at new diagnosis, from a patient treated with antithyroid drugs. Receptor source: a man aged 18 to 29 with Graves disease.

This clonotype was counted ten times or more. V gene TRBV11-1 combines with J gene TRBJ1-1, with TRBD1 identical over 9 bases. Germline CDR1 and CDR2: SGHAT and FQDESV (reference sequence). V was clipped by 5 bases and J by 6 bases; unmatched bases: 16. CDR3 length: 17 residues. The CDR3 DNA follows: TGTGCCAGCAGCCTCAGCCCCCAGGGACAGGGTTGGGCTGAAGCTTTCTTT. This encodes CASSLSPQGQGWAEAFF.

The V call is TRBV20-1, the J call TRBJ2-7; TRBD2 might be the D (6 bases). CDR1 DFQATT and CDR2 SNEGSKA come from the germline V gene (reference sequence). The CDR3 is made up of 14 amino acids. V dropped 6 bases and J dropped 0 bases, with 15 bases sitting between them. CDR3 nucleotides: TGCAGTGCCAGCTCGGGAGAGGGCTCCTACGAGCAGTACTTC. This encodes CSASSGEGSYEQYF.

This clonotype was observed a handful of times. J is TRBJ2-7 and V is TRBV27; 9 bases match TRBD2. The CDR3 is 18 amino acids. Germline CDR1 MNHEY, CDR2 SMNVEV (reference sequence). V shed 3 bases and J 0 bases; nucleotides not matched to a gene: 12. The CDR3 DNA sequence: TGTGCCAGCAGTTTTTTTAGCGGGGGTCCCGACTCCTCCTACGAGCAGTACTTC. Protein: CASSFFSGGPDSSYEQYF.

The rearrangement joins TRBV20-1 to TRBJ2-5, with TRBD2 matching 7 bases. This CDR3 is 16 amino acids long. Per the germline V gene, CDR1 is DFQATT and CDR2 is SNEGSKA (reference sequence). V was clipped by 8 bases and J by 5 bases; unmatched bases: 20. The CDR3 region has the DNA TGCAGTCCACTGGCCCGCGGGAGATCGGTAGGGGAGACCCAGTACTTC. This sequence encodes CSPLARGRSVGETQYF.

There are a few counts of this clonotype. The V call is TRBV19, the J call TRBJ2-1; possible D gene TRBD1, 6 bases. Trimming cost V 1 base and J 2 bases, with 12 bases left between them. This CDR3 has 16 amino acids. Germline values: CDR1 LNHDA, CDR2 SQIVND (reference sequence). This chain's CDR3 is CASSIAVGAAYNEQFF. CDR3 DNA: TGTGCCAGTAGTATAGCAGTGGGGGCCGCCTACAATGAGCAGTTCTTC. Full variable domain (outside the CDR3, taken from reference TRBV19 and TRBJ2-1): DGGITQSPKYLFRKEGQNVTLSCEQNLNHDAMYWYRQDPGQGLRLIYYSQIVNDFQKGDIAEGYSVSREKKESFPLTVTSAQKNPTAFYLCASSIAVGAAYNEQFFGPGTRLTVL.

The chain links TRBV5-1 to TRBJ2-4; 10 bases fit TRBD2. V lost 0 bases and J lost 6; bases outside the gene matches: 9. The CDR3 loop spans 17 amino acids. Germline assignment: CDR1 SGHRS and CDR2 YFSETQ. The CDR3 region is CASSLEPIAGGPNIQYF. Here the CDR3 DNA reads TGCGCCAGCAGCTTGGAACCGATAGCGGGAGGACCAAACATTCAGTACTTC. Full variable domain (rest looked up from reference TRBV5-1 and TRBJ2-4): KAGVTQTPRYLIKTRGQQVTLSCSPISGHRSVSWYQQTPGQGLQFLFEYFSETQRNKGNFPGRFSGRQFSNSRSEMNVSTLELGDSALYLCASSLEPIAGGPNIQYFGAGTRLSVL.

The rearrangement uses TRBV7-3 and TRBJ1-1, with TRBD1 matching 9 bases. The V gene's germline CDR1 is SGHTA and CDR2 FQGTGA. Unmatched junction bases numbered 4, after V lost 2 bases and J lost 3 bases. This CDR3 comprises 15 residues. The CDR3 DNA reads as TGTGCCAGCAGCTTATGGACAGGGGAGGACACTGAAGCTTTCTTT. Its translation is CASSLWTGEDTEAFF.

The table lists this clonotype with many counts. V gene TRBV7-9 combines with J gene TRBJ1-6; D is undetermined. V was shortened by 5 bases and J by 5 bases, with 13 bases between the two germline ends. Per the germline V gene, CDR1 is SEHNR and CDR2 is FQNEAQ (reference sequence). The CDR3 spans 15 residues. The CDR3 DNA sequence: TGTGCCAGCAGCCACCTCGGGAGAGATAATTCACCCCTCCACTTT. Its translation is CASSHLGRDNSPLHF.

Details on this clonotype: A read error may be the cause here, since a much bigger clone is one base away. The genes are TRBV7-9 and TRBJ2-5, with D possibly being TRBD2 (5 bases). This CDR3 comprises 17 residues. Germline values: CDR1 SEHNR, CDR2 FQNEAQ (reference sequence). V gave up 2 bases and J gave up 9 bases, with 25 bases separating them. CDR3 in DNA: TGTGCCAGCAGCTTATCCCCGACCCGGCGGGCAGCCCTAGCCCAGTACTTC. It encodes CASSLSPTRRAALAQYF.

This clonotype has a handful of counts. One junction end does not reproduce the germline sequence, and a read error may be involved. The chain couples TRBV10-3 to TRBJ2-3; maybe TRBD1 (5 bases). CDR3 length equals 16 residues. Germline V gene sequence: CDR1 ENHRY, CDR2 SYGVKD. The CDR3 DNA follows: TGTGTCATCAGTTCTACCACAGGAACGAGCACAGATACGCAGTATTTT. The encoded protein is CVISSTTGTSTDTQYF.

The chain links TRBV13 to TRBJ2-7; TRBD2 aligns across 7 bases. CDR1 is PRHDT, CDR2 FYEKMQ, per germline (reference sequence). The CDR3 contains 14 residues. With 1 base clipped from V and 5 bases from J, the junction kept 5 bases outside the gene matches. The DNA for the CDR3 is TGTGCCAGCAGCTTAGATGGGAGGGGCGACGAGCAGTACTTC. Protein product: CASSLDGRGDEQYF.

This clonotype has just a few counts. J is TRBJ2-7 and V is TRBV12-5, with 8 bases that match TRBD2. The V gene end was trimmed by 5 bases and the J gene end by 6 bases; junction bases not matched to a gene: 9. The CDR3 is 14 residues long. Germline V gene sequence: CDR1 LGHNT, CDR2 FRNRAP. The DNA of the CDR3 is TGTGCTAGTGGTGCGACCCTTACTAGCGGCGAGCAGTACTTC. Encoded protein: CASGATLTSGEQYF.

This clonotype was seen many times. The chain's CDR3 is CASSERGAGQPQHF. CDR3 nucleotides: TGTGCCAGCAGTGAAAGGGGGGCGGGACAGCCCCAGCATTTT. J is TRBJ1-5 and V is TRBV6-1, with D possibly being TRBD1 (6 bases). The CDR3 sequence is 14 residues long. V dropped 2 bases and J dropped 7 bases, with 12 bases sitting between them. Germline CDR1 MNHNS, CDR2 SASEGT.

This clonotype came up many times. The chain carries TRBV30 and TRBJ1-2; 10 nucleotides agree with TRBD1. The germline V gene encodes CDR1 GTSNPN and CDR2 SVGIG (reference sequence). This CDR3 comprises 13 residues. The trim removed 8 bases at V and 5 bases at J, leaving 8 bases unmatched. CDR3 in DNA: TGTGCCCTAAGTCGGGACAGGGGTTATGGCTACACCTTC. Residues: CALSRDRGYGYTF.

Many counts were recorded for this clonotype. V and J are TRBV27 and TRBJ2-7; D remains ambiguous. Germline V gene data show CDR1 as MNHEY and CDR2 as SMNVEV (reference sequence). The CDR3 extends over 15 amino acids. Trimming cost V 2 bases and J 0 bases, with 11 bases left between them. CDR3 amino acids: CASSLQAYSSYEQYF. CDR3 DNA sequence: TGTGCCAGCAGTTTACAAGCGTACAGCTCCTACGAGCAGTACTTC.

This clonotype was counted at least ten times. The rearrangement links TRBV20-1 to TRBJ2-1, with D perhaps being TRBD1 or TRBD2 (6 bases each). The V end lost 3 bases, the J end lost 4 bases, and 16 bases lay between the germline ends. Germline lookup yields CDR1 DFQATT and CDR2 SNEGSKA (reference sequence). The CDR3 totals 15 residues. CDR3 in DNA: TGCAGTGCTAGGGGATTGGGGGGCCTTTACAATGAGCAGTTCTTC. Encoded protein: CSARGLGGLYNEQFF.

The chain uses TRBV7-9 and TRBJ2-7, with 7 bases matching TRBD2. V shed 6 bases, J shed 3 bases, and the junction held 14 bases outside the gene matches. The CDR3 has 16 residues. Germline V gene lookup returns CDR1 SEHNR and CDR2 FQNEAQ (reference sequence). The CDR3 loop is CASSFPGAGTVYEQYF. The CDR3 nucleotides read TGTGCCAGCAGTTTCCCGGGAGCGGGGACGGTCTACGAGCAGTACTTC.

The CDR3, as DNA: TGTGCCAGTAGTATCGCGGGAACATACGAGCAGTACTTC. Encoded protein: CASSIAGTYEQYF. The chain employs TRBV19 and TRBJ2-7, with D tentatively TRBD2 (6 bases). There are 13 residues in the CDR3. Trimming pared 3 bases from V and 4 bases from J, leaving 10 bases between. In germline, CDR1 is LNHDA, CDR2 SQIVND (reference sequence).

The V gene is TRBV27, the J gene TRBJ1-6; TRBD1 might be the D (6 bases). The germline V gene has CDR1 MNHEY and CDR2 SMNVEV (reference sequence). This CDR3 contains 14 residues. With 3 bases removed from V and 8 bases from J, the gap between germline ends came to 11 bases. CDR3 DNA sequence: TGTGCCAGCAGTTTTCAGGGGAGAGATTCACCCCTCCACTTT. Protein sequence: CASSFQGRDSPLHF.

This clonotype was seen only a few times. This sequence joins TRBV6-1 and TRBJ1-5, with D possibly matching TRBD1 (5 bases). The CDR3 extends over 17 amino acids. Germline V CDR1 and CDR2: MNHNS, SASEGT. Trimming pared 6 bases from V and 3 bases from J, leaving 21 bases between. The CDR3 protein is CASSPKESGGTNQPQHF. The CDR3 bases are TGTGCCAGCAGCCCCAAAGAGTCGGGCGGGACCAATCAGCCCCAGCATTTT.

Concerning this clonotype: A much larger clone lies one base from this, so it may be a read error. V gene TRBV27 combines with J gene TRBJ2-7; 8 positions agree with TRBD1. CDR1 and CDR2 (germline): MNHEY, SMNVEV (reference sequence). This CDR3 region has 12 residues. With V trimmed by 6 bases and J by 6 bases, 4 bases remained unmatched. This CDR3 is CASSSTGGEQYF. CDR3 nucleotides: TGTGCCAGCAGCTCAACAGGGGGCGAGCAGTACTTC.

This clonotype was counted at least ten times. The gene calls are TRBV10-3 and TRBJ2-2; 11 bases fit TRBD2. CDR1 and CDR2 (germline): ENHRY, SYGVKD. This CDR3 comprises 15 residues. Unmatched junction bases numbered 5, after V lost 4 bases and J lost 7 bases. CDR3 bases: TGTGCCATCAGTGGACTAGCGGGGACTGGCGGGGAGCTGTTTTTT. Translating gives CAISGLAGTGGELFF.

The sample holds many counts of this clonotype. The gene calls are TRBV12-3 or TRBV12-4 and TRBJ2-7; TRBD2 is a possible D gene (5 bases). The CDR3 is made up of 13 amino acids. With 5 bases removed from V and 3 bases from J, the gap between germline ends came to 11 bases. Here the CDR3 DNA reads TGTGCCAGCAGTCCGAGGAGGAGCTACGAGCAGTACTTC. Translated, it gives CASSPRRSYEQYF.

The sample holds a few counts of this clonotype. For the CDR3, the DNA is TGTGCCAGTAAAGAAAGGAGCTCCTACAATGAGCAGTTCTTC. Protein product: CASKERSSYNEQFF. This chain joins TRBV19 and TRBJ2-1; D remains unclear. Trimming took off 7 bases at V and 0 bases at J, with 10 bases between the two ends. The germline CDR1 and CDR2 sequences are LNHDA and SQIVND (reference sequence). The length of the CDR3 is 14 residues.

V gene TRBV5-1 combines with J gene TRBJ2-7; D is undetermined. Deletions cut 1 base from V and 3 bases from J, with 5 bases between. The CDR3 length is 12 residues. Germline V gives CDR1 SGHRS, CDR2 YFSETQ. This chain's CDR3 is CASSLPNYEQYF. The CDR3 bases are TGCGCCAGCAGCTTGCCCAACTACGAGCAGTACTTC.

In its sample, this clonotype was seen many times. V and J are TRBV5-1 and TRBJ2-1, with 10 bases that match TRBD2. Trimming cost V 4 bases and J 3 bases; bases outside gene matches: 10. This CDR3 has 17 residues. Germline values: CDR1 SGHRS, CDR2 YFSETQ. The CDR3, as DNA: TGCGCCAGCAGCCCGGAACTAGCGGGACTGGTCTACAATGAGCAGTTCTTC. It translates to CASSPELAGLVYNEQFF.

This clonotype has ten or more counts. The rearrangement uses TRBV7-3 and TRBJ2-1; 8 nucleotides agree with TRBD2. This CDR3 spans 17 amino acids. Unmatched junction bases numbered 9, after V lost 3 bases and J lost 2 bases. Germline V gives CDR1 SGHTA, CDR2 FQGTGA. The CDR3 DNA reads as TGTGCCAGCAGCTTCCTTGGGGGAGCGGGGGCCTACAATGAGCAGTTCTTC. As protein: CASSFLGGAGAYNEQFF.

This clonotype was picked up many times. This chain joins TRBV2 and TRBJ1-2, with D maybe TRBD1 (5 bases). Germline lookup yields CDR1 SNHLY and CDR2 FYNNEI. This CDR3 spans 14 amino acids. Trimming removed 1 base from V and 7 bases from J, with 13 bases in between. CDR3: CASSEDRFPLGYTF. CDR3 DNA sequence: TGTGCCAGCAGTGAAGACAGGTTCCCTCTTGGCTACACCTTC.

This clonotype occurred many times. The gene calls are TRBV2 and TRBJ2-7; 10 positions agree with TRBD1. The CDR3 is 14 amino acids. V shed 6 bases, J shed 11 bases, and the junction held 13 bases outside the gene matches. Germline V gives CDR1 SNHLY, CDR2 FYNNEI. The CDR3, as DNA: TGTGCCAGCAGGGACAGGGGGTGGGGGCCGACGGAGTACTTC. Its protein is CASRDRGWGPTEYF. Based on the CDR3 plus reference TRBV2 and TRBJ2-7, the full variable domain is EPEVTQTPSHQVTQMGQEVILRCVPISNHLYFYWYRQILGQKVEFLVSFYNNEISEKSEIFDDQFSVERPDGSNFTLKIRSTKLEDSAMYFCASRDRGWGPTEYFGPGTRLTVT.

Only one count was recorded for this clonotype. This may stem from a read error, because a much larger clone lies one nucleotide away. The CDR3 DNA is TGTGCCAGCAGTTATGGGGCGAACGGGGCGACCCAGTACTTC. Translated, it gives CASSYGANGATQYF. The rearrangement uses TRBV6-5 and TRBJ2-5; D tentatively reads TRBD1 or TRBD2 (5 bases each). The CDR3 is 14 amino acids. Germline V lookup: CDR1 MNHEY, CDR2 SVGAGI. V was clipped by 3 bases and J by 7 bases, with 15 bases between them.